This TCR beta chain originates from a study of OX40 agonist ivuxolimab in advanced cancers. Whole-study context: Patients were given ivuxolimab, an antibody that agonizes OX40 (CD134).

CDR1 is LNHDA and CDR2 is SQIVND in the germline V gene (reference sequence). V shed 5 bases, J shed 4 bases, and the junction held 11 bases outside the gene matches. The CDR3 runs 16 residues. For this clone: Its target is unknown.

Overall study results and limits: Expanded clones belonging to CD8+ T cells outnumbered, on average, those of CD4+. Those patients achieving a partial response at 0.1-3.0 mg/kg showed among the lowest clonal expansion.

Sequencing was performed with immunoSEQ multiplex PCR; in TCRdb, only in-frame clones are kept and a portion is missing. In the table there are 50,000 or so clones, 88% of which are singletons. This TCR was recovered from an adult with an advanced solid tumor such as melanoma, head and neck, liver or kidney cancer. This chain joins TRBV19 and TRBJ2-1; TRBD1 matches 7 bases. The specimen was CD4+ or CD8+ T cells sorted from blood, collected in a trial of the OX40 agonist ivuxolimab. CDR3 DNA sequence: TGTGCCAGTAGTCCCCCGACAGGGTGGGGTTACAATGAGCAGTTCTTC. Its translation is CASSPPTGWGYNEQFF.